The clone carrying this TCR beta chain occurred once. The study recruited people aged about 18 to 89 years across around 24 US areas. Cohorts were determined from participant-reported clinical history. Only in-frame clones appear in the TCRdb table, and some are missing; sequencing was by immunoSEQ multiplex PCR. The sample records around 380,000 clones, 80% to 90% being singletons. Germline CDR1 SGHNT, CDR2 YENEEA. The CDR3 has 16 amino acids. With 2 bases removed from V and 2 bases from J, the gap between germline ends came to 15 bases. The data were taken from a study of blood T cell repertoires in COVID-19. Study-wide context: T cells, B-cell-depleted T cells, or PBMCs provided the cDNA or gDNA that served as material.

This receptor was taken from a man aged 25 to 45 who had recovered from COVID-19. Sequencing was carried out using PBMCs or T cells enriched from blood (not recorded which). V usage is TRBV11-3 and J usage is TRBJ1-2, with D possibly TRBD1 on 5 matching bases. In DNA form, the CDR3 reads TGTGCCAGCAGCTTAAACCGGGGGGGTGGGAACTATGGCTACACCTTC. Translating gives CASSLNRGGGNYGYTF. The full variable domain, rest sourced from reference TRBV11-3 and TRBJ1-2, is EAGVVQSPRYKIIEKKQPVAFWCNPISGHNTLYWYLQNLGQGPELLIRYENEEAVDDSQLPKDRFSAERLKGVDSTLKIQPAELGDSAVYLCASSLNRGGGNYGYTFGSGTRLTVV.